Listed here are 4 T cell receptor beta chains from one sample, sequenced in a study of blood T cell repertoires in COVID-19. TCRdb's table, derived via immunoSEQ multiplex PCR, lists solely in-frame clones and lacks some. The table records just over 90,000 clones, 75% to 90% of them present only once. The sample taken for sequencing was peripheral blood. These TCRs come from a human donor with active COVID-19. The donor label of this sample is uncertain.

The CDR3 coding sequence is TGTGCCAGCAGCGTCGACACTGAAGCTTTCTTT. This sequence encodes CASSVDTEAFF. The V and J genes are TRBV5-4 and TRBJ1-1; D not certain. CDR3 size: 11 residues. Trimming removed 4 bases from V and 3 bases from J, with 4 bases in between. From germline, CDR1 is SGHNT and CDR2 YYREEE (reference sequence).

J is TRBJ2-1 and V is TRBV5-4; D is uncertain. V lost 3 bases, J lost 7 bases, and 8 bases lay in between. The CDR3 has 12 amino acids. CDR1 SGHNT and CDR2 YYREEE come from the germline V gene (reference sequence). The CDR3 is CASSSLTNEQFF. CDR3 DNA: TGTGCCAGCAGCTCCCTAACGAATGAGCAGTTCTTC.

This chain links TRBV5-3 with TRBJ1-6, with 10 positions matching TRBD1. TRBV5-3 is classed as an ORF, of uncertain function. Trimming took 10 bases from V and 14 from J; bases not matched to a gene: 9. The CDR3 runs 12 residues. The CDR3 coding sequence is TGTGCCCGAGACAGGGGGCAGCCGTCCCTCCACTTT. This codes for CARDRGQPSLHF.

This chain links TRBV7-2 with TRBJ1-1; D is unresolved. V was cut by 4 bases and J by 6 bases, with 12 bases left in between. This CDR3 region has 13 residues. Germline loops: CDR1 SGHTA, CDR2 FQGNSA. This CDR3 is CASSSPLGAEAFF. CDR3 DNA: TGTGCCAGCAGCTCTCCCCTAGGAGCTGAAGCTTTCTTT.